A selection of T cell receptor beta chains follows, all from one sample in a study of blood T cells in healthy people across ages. Each CDR3 protein is one row after TCRdb ran MiXCR on the 5' RACE reads. The data contain under 1,000,000 distinct CDR3 sequences, about half of them singletons. The sample was blood. The receptors here all came from a man older than 75 in good health. Each CDR3 is given with its conserved first and last residue. Fields, in order: D gene, V gene, J gene, clone size, CDR3 DNA, CDR3 protein. The D gene is left open where the match is weak. Only part of the rows carry a size: once, few, many, or a class if the clone is expanded.

D gene: NA; V gene: TRBV6-2/TRBV6-3; J gene: TRBJ1-2; clone size: NA; CDR3 DNA: TGTGCCAGCAGTTACGGCCGGGCATTCGGCTACACCTTC; CDR3 protein: CASSYGRAFGYTF
D gene: TRBD2; V gene: TRBV7-9; J gene: TRBJ2-1; clone size: NA; CDR3 DNA: TGTGCCAGCAGCTTAGGCCGAGCGGGGGACAATGAGCAGTTCTTC; CDR3 protein: CASSLGRAGDNEQFF
D gene: TRBD1; V gene: TRBV20-1; J gene: TRBJ1-6; clone size: NA; CDR3 DNA: TGCAGTGCTAGAGTCAGGGGGGATTCACCCCTCCACTTT; CDR3 protein: CSARVRGDSPLHF
D gene: TRBD2; V gene: TRBV7-3; J gene: TRBJ2-3; clone size: NA; CDR3 DNA: TGTGGCAGCAGCTTAATTAGGACTAGTAACACAGATACGCAGTATTTT; CDR3 protein: CGSSLIRTSNTDTQYF
D gene: NA; V gene: TRBV11-2; J gene: TRBJ2-3; clone size: NA; CDR3 DNA: TGTGCCAGCAGCCGGGAGCAGCGACCCACAGATACGCAGTATTTT; CDR3 protein: CASSREQRPTDTQYF
D gene: NA; V gene: TRBV2; J gene: TRBJ2-2; clone size: NA; CDR3 DNA: TGTGCCAGCAGTGAACCGAAAGGGAACACCGGGGAGCTGTTTTTT; CDR3 protein: CASSEPKGNTGELFF
D gene: NA; V gene: TRBV28; J gene: TRBJ1-1; clone size: once; CDR3 DNA: TGTGCCAGCAGTTCCACTATGGTAGACAGTGAGGGCGACACTGAAGCTTTCTTT; CDR3 protein: CASSSTMVDSEGDTEAFF
D gene: TRBD2; V gene: TRBV12-3/TRBV12-4; J gene: TRBJ2-7; clone size: NA; CDR3 DNA: TGTGCCAGCAGTTTCGGTCCGAGCGGGGGGGAGAACTACGAGCAGTACTTC; CDR3 protein: CASSFGPSGGENYEQYF
D gene: NA; V gene: TRBV5-5; J gene: TRBJ2-5; clone size: NA; CDR3 DNA: TGTGCCAGCAGCTTGGTGTCTTCGTACAATGAGCAGTACTTC; CDR3 protein: CASSLVSSYNEQYF
D gene: TRBD2; V gene: TRBV5-8; J gene: TRBJ2-1; clone size: NA; CDR3 DNA: TGTGCCAGCAGCTTTCGCCATGGACTAGCGGGAAGGTATGAGCAGTTCTTC; CDR3 protein: CASSFRHGLAGRYEQFF
D gene: TRBD2; V gene: TRBV28; J gene: TRBJ2-7; clone size: few; CDR3 DNA: TGTGCCAGCGGAACTAGCGACAGCTCCTACGAGCAGTACTTC; CDR3 protein: CASGTSDSSYEQYF
D gene: NA; V gene: TRBV10-3; J gene: TRBJ1-2; clone size: NA; CDR3 DNA: TGTGCCATCAGTGAGCCCTCCAGAGACTATGGCTACACCTTC; CDR3 protein: CAISEPSRDYGYTF
D gene: NA; V gene: TRBV5-1; J gene: TRBJ2-2; clone size: NA; CDR3 DNA: TGCGCCAGCAGCTTGAACGGGGACCACACCGGGGAGCTGTTTTTT; CDR3 protein: CASSLNGDHTGELFF